The T cell receptor beta chain under discussion was sequenced for a study of blood T cell repertoires in COVID-19. Produced via immunoSEQ multiplex PCR; TCRdb's table is partial and in-frame only. Of about 98,000 clones in the sample, approximately 90% were seen once. The CDR3 covers 15 residues. Looked up from germline, CDR1 is LGHNA and CDR2 is YSLEER. The V gene end was trimmed by 0 bases and the J gene end by 7 bases; junction bases not matched to a gene: 6. Patients at the Seattle site were enrolled during active infection and followed longitudinally. This sequence originates from a woman aged 50 to 65 with COVID-19, enrolled during active disease. Sequencing was carried out using peripheral blood. The gene calls are TRBV4-3 and TRBJ2-3; 8 bases fit TRBD2. The CDR3 sequence: CASSQDPGGGNTQYF. Here the CDR3 DNA reads TGCGCCAGCAGCCAAGACCCGGGGGGGGGAAATACGCAGTATTTT.